A selection of T cell receptor beta chains follows, all from one sample in a study of blood T cell repertoires in COVID-19. Some clones are missing from TCRdb's copy, which holds only in-frame ones; the method was immunoSEQ multiplex PCR. The sample lists a few hundred thousand clones; around 84% were seen once. Sequenced material: peripheral blood. The receptor set was obtained from a man between 60 and 70 years old with acute or convalescent COVID-19. CDR3s include the opening cysteine and the closing phenylalanine or tryptophan. The D gene is left open where the match is weak. Size tells how often a clone was seen (once, few, many) or the class of an expanded clone, and some rows leave it out.

cdr3_nt,cdr3_aa,clone_size,j_call,d_call,v_call
TGTGCCAGCAGCCAAGTGGGACCGGACAGTCGCCTCACAGATACGCAGTATTTT,CASSQVGPDSRLTDTQYF,NA,TRBJ2-3,NA,TRBV3-1/TRBV3-2
TGTGCCAGCAGCCAAGATCATCTAGCGGGGAGTACAGATACGCAGTATTTT,CASSQDHLAGSTDTQYF,NA,TRBJ2-3,TRBD2,TRBV3-1/TRBV3-2
TGTGCCAGTAGTATGTACCAGTCCTACGAGCAGTACTTC,CASSMYQSYEQYF,NA,TRBJ2-7,NA,TRBV19
TGTGCCAGCAGCCTTCAGGGTAAGGGGACCCAGTACTTC,CASSLQGKGTQYF,once,TRBJ2-5,NA,TRBV3-1/TRBV3-2
TGTGCCAGCGGATCGGCCCGGGGGTTAGGGAGCACTGAAGCTTTCTTT,CASGSARGLGSTEAFF,NA,TRBJ1-1,NA,TRBV7-9
TGTGCCAGCTCACCACGTCAGGGCCATGGCTACACCTTC,CASSPRQGHGYTF,once,TRBJ1-2,NA,TRBV18
TGCGCCAGCAGCTTTAACGCCGCCAGTACCGGAAACACCATATATTTT,CASSFNAASTGNTIYF,NA,TRBJ1-3,NA,TRBV5-1
TGTGCCATCAGTCCCGGGACAGGGGGTTTATTTGGCTACACCTTC,CAISPGTGGLFGYTF,few,TRBJ1-2,TRBD1,TRBV10-3
TGTGCCAGCAGCCCCCGGACAGGGGTTGGAAACACCATATATTTT,CASSPRTGVGNTIYF,NA,TRBJ1-3,TRBD1,TRBV9
TGTGCCAGCAGCTTTACCGGGACAGGGACCGGGGAGCTGTTTTTT,CASSFTGTGTGELFF,NA,TRBJ2-2,TRBD1,TRBV5-4
TGCGCCAGCAGCTTGGCCCTGGAGCAGCCCCAGCATTTT,CASSLALEQPQHF,NA,TRBJ1-5,NA,TRBV5-1
TGTGCCAGCAGCACCTCGACAGGGTCTGCCTACGAGCAGTACTTC,CASSTSTGSAYEQYF,many,TRBJ2-7,TRBD1,TRBV9
TGTGCCAGCAGCGGCCGGGCTCCCCGCATAGCGGGAGTGAACAATGAGCAGTTCTTC,CASSGRAPRIAGVNNEQFF,once,TRBJ2-1,TRBD2,TRBV5-6
TGTGCCAGCAGCTTTAAAACGAATCGAGGGAGTAGAAACACTGAAGCTTTCTTT,CASSFKTNRGSRNTEAFF,NA,TRBJ1-1,NA,TRBV7-8
TGCGCCAGCAGCTTGGGAGAGGGTCGGTTTTCCTACAATGAGCAGTTCTTC,CASSLGEGRFSYNEQFF,few,TRBJ2-1,NA,TRBV5-1
TGCGCCAGCAGCTTAGGACATGGCGAGCAGTACTTC,CASSLGHGEQYF,once,TRBJ2-7,NA,TRBV5-1
TGCGCCAGCAGCTTGTCTCCTAGAGATACGCAGTATTTT,CASSLSPRDTQYF,NA,TRBJ2-3,NA,TRBV5-1
TGTGCCAGCTCACCACAGGGGAGACAGGGGAATCAGCCCCAGCATTTT,CASSPQGRQGNQPQHF,NA,TRBJ1-5,TRBD1,TRBV18
TGTGCCAGCAGCCTTATTGGCCTCAGCTATGGCTACACCTTC,CASSLIGLSYGYTF,NA,TRBJ1-2,NA,TRBV6-1
TGTGCCAGCAGCTTGTGGGGGACAGCCCTTGAAAAACTGTTTTTT,CASSLWGTALEKLFF,NA,TRBJ1-4,TRBD1,TRBV5-6
TGTGCCAGCAGCGAGCCTTACCAAGAGACCCAGTACTTC,CASSEPYQETQYF,NA,TRBJ2-5,NA,TRBV6-5
TGTGCCAGCAGCCCAGTCCAGGGGCGGACTTTGGACTACGAGCAGTACTTC,CASSPVQGRTLDYEQYF,NA,TRBJ2-7,NA,TRBV5-4
TGTGCCAGCAGCCCAGAGACAGGGGGCATTTCTGGAAACACCATATATTTT,CASSPETGGISGNTIYF,NA,TRBJ1-3,TRBD1,TRBV7-6
TGTGCCAGCAGCCAAGATGGGGCAGGGAACTATGGCTACACCTTC,CASSQDGAGNYGYTF,NA,TRBJ1-2,NA,TRBV3-1/TRBV3-2
TGTGCCAGCAGTTACCGGACTACCCGCGATACGCAGTATTTT,CASSYRTTRDTQYF,NA,TRBJ2-3,NA,TRBV6-5
TGTGCCAGCAGCTTTTTGGGCGCTGAAGCTTTCTTT,CASSFLGAEAFF,once,TRBJ1-1,NA,TRBV5-4
TGTGCCAGCAGCCAACGCCGGGACAGGGGTGGCTACACCTTC,CASSQRRDRGGYTF,NA,TRBJ1-2,TRBD1,TRBV14
TGTGCCAGCAGTTTAAGATGGACTAGCGGGGGATCCTACAATGAGCAGTTCTTC,CASSLRWTSGGSYNEQFF,NA,TRBJ2-1,TRBD2,TRBV27
TGTGCCAGCTCACCAAGCTTGGATTCACCCCTCCACTTT,CASSPSLDSPLHF,NA,TRBJ1-6,NA,TRBV18
TGTGCCAGCAGCCCGACAGGGTTGGACATTCAGTACTTC,CASSPTGLDIQYF,NA,TRBJ2-4,TRBD1,TRBV7-9
TGTGCCAGCAGCCCCGGGCGGAGCGGGAGGGCCGAGCAGTACTTC,CASSPGRSGRAEQYF,NA,TRBJ2-7,TRBD2,TRBV4-2
TGTGCCAGCAGTCCCCCGACAGGGGGCAGGTCACCCCTCCACTTT,CASSPPTGGRSPLHF,NA,TRBJ1-6,TRBD1,TRBV28
TGTGCCAGCATATGGGGGACAGGGACCGGGGAGCTGTTTTTT,CASIWGTGTGELFF,NA,TRBJ2-2,TRBD1,TRBV28